Each of the 26 T cell receptor beta chains below was sequenced from the same sample in a study of CD8 T cells in Susac syndrome (dated by TCRdb to about 2019). Receptors were amplified or captured by the immunoSEQ multiplex PCR assay. RNA was extracted using the RNeasy kit, and 0.5 to 1 microgram was reverse transcribed with random hexamers. TCRdb trimmed public reads at Q25 via fastp, called clones via MiXCR and kept in-frame beta chains. Entries are consolidated by CDR3 protein sequence, retaining the most common genes and DNA. Within this sample are around 170,000 distinct CDR3 sequences, with 92% of them counted one time only. The top ten hold approximately 0.075% of the sample. Sequenced input: CD4+ T cells from PBMCs. Every receptor here comes from a human donor in good health.

This clonotype was recorded only once. The chain employs TRBV7-9 and TRBJ2-1; 8 nucleotides agree with TRBD2. CDR1 is SEHNR, CDR2 FQNEAQ, per germline (reference sequence). This CDR3 comprises 14 residues. Trimming took 5 bases from V and 7 from J; bases not matched to a gene: 7. The CDR3 coding sequence is TGTGCCAGCAGCCCGGGACTAGGGGTGAATGAGCAGTTCTTC. Its translation is CASSPGLGVNEQFF.

This rearrangement joins TRBV4-3 to TRBJ2-3; D may match TRBD1 or TRBD2 (6 bases each). Per germline, CDR1 LGHNA and CDR2 YSLEER. The V and J ends lost 0 bases and 6 bases respectively, with 16 bases between them. The CDR3 is 16 residues long. The DNA of the CDR3 is TGCGCCAGCAGCCAAGATCTGAGGGGGGTTCGCGATACGCAGTATTTT. The encoded protein is CASSQDLRGVRDTQYF.

The J gene is TRBJ2-2, the V gene TRBV12-5, with 7 bases that match TRBD1. Germline V gene data show CDR1 as LGHNT and CDR2 as FRNRAP. The CDR3 runs to 16 residues. The V segment lost 5 bases and the J segment 0 bases; nucleotides outside the gene matches: 6. In DNA, the CDR3 is TGTGCTAGTGGTCTTCGACAGGGTACGAACACCGGGGAGCTGTTTTTT. This translates into CASGLRQGTNTGELFF.

The V and J genes are TRBV15 and TRBJ2-7, with 11 bases lining up with TRBD2. J gave up 3 bases and V 1 base, and 8 bases lay outside the gene matches. Per germline, CDR1 LNHNV and CDR2 YYDKDF (reference sequence). The CDR3 sequence is 17 residues long. The CDR3, as DNA: TGTGCCACCAGCAGAGCGGAGACTAGCGGGAACCACTACGAGCAGTACTTC. Protein sequence: CATSRAETSGNHYEQYF.

This clonotype was seen once. V gene TRBV4-2 combines with J gene TRBJ2-7; TRBD2 matches 9 bases. This CDR3 contains 17 residues. The germline V gene encodes CDR1 LGHNA and CDR2 YNFKEQ. V shed 0 bases and J 4 bases; nucleotides not matched to a gene: 10. CDR3 loop: CASSQDAPGSGGYEQYF. In nucleotides, the CDR3 is TGTGCCAGCAGCCAAGACGCCCCGGGTAGCGGGGGATACGAGCAGTACTTC.

V and J are TRBV6-2 or TRBV6-3 and TRBJ2-1; D might be TRBD2 (5 bases). V lost 7 bases and J 8 bases, leaving 18 bases between the germline ends. Germline CDR1 MNHEY, CDR2 SVGEGT. The CDR3 contains 14 residues. The CDR3, as DNA: TGTGCCAGCACCAAAGGAGCGTCGAGGGATGAGCAGTTCTTC. It specifies CASTKGASRDEQFF.

Only one count was recorded for this clonotype. This chain joins TRBV20-1 and TRBJ2-7, with 7 bases that match TRBD1. The length of the CDR3 is 13 residues. Losses at the gene ends were 2 bases for V and 6 bases for J; bases not matched to a gene: 7. Germline V gene lookup returns CDR1 DFQATT and CDR2 SNEGSKA (reference sequence). CDR3 nucleotide sequence: TGCAGTGCTAGAAGGGACAGCAACTCCGAGCAGTACTTC. This encodes CSARRDSNSEQYF.

This clonotype appeared a few times. This rearrangement joins TRBV5-1 to TRBJ2-7; TRBD1 aligns across 7 bases. The CDR3 runs 14 residues. V lost 4 bases, J lost 5 bases, and 9 bases stayed unmatched. Germline-derived CDR1 and CDR2 are SGHRS and YFSETQ. CDR3 residues: CASSLPRQGHEQYF. The CDR3 coding sequence is TGCGCCAGCAGCCTCCCGCGACAGGGCCACGAGCAGTACTTC.

This chain links TRBV29-1 with TRBJ1-1; tentative D call: TRBD1 (5 bases). CDR1 and CDR2 (germline): SQVTM, ANQGSEA. This CDR3 region has 13 residues. Trimming cost V 1 base and J 7 bases, with 13 bases left between them. This CDR3 reads CSVEGAGGGEAFF. CDR3 DNA sequence: TGCAGCGTTGAAGGGGCCGGCGGGGGTGAAGCTTTCTTT.

This clonotype was found once. V gene TRBV2 combines with J gene TRBJ1-4; no clear D. Trimming removed 8 bases at V and 8 bases at J, with 15 bases between. CDR1 SNHLY and CDR2 FYNNEI come from the germline V gene. This CDR3 is 13 amino acids long. The CDR3 DNA is TGTGCCAGCTCTTATTATGTTCGAGAAAAACTGTTTTTT. Translated: CASSYYVREKLFF. Full variable domain (missing parts from reference TRBV2 and TRBJ1-4): EPEVTQTPSHQVTQMGQEVILRCVPISNHLYFYWYRQILGQKVEFLVSFYNNEISEKSEIFDDQFSVERPDGSNFTLKIRSTKLEDSAMYFCASSYYVREKLFFGSGTQLSVL.

The rearrangement joins TRBV2 to TRBJ2-5, with D unresolved. Trimming removed 5 bases from V and 5 bases from J, with 18 bases in between. Germline V lookup: CDR1 SNHLY, CDR2 FYNNEI. This CDR3 region has 15 residues. Here the CDR3 DNA reads TGTGCCAGCAGTAGCCCGAGAGGAGCTTGGGAGACCCAGTACTTC. Translated: CASSSPRGAWETQYF.

This chain links TRBV6-2 or TRBV6-3 with TRBJ2-7, with 7 nucleotides matching TRBD2. This CDR3 region has 14 residues. Germline loops: CDR1 MNHEY, CDR2 SVGEGT. The V and J ends lost 6 bases and 0 bases, in that order; junction bases with no gene match: 5. CDR3 sequence (DNA): TGTGCCAGCAGAGAGCGGGGCCCCTCCTACGAGCAGTACTTC. This sequence encodes CASRERGPSYEQYF.

This chain uses TRBV29-1 with TRBJ2-5; the match to TRBD2 covers 12 bases. This CDR3 contains 16 residues. Trimming took 4 bases from V and 5 from J; bases not matched to a gene: 11. CDR1 and CDR2 from the germline V gene are SQVTM and ANQGSEA. The CDR3 loop reads CSVGGGLAGEGETQYF. For the CDR3, the DNA is TGCAGCGTTGGGGGGGGACTAGCGGGCGAGGGGGAGACCCAGTACTTC.

This clonotype turned up a few times. This sequence joins TRBV2 and TRBJ1-1, with TRBD1 identical over 12 bases. V trimming: 6 bases; J trimming: 2 bases; junction bases outside the gene matches: 1. The germline CDR1 and CDR2 sequences are SNHLY and FYNNEI. This CDR3 region has 14 residues. For the CDR3, the DNA is TGTGCCAGCAGGGGACAGGGGGCCAACACTGAAGCTTTCTTT. Amino acid sequence: CASRGQGANTEAFF.

The rearrangement uses TRBV30 and TRBJ1-5; unclear D gene. Germline values: CDR1 GTSNPN, CDR2 SVGIG (reference sequence). V dropped 2 bases and J dropped 7 bases, with 15 bases sitting between them. This CDR3 comprises 14 residues. The CDR3 DNA reads TGTGCCTGGAGTCCCCAACATCCGGGGCAGCCCCAGCATTTT. This gives the protein CAWSPQHPGQPQHF.

This clonotype appeared a single time. The chain carries TRBV6-2 or TRBV6-3 and TRBJ2-7, with D perhaps TRBD2 (5 bases). The CDR3 is made up of 14 amino acids. The germline V gene encodes CDR1 MNHEY and CDR2 SVGEGT. V lost 7 bases and J lost 2, with 15 bases in between. CDR3 sequence: CASTPLGVTYEQYF. The CDR3 bases are TGTGCCAGCACCCCTCTCGGGGTGACCTACGAGCAGTACTTC.

The chain has TRBV25-1 and TRBJ1-3; a possible D gene is TRBD1 (5 bases). Trimming cost V 9 bases and J 0 bases, with 9 bases left between them. Germline CDR1 reads MGHDK; CDR2 reads SYGVNS. CDR3 length equals 13 residues. The CDR3 sequence is CASQGNSGNTIYF. The CDR3 nucleotides are TGTGCCAGTCAGGGAAACTCTGGAAACACCATATATTTT.

The chain uses TRBV10-1 and TRBJ2-1; 7 nucleotides line up with TRBD2. The CDR3 has 15 amino acids. CDR1 WNHNN and CDR2 SYGVQD come from the germline V gene (reference sequence). V lost 8 bases, J lost 5 bases, and 12 bases stayed unmatched. DNA for the CDR3: TGCGCCAGCGCCGGGGGAAGGGCGGGGGACAATGAGCAGTTCTTC. Its translation is CASAGGRAGDNEQFF.

The rearrangement joins TRBV29-1 to TRBJ2-5; tentative D call: TRBD1 (6 bases). The germline V and J ends were trimmed by 4 bases and 4 bases, with 16 bases remaining between them. CDR1 is SQVTM and CDR2 is ANQGSEA in the germline V gene. The CDR3 is 14 residues long. The CDR3 region is CSVVGVWGPETQYF. CDR3 DNA: TGCAGCGTTGTAGGGGTGTGGGGGCCAGAGACCCAGTACTTC.

The gene calls are TRBV20-1 and TRBJ2-3; D is possibly TRBD2 (6 bases). Germline CDR1 is DFQATT and CDR2 is SNEGSKA (reference sequence). V was cut by 6 bases and J by 0 bases, with 16 bases left in between. The CDR3 is made up of 15 amino acids. The CDR3 here is CSARRGGASTDTQYF. CDR3 sequence (DNA): TGCAGTGCGAGGAGGGGCGGGGCAAGCACAGATACGCAGTATTTT.

The chain combines TRBV30 with TRBJ2-3, with 14 bases identical to TRBD2. CDR3 length: 16 amino acids. The junction had 0 bases not matched to a gene; V was cut back by 0 bases and J by 1 base. From germline, CDR1 is GTSNPN and CDR2 SVGIG (reference sequence). The CDR3, as DNA: TGTGCCTGGAGTGTGGGACTAGCGGGGGGCACAGATACGCAGTATTTT. Encoded protein: CAWSVGLAGGTDTQYF. The whole variable domain, filled in from reference TRBV30 and TRBJ2-3, reads SQTIHQWPATLVQPVGSPLSLECTVEGTSNPNLYWYRQAAGRGLQLLFYSVGIGQISSEVPQNLSASRPQDRQFILSSKKLLLSDSGFYLCAWSVGLAGGTDTQYFGPGTRLTVL.

This clonotype was observed a single time. The chain carries TRBV3-1 and TRBJ2-7; possible D gene TRBD2, 5 bases. The CDR3 is 15 residues long. V lost 5 bases and J lost 2, with 16 bases in between. Germline assignment: CDR1 LGHDT and CDR2 YNNKEL (reference sequence). CDR3 loop: CASSVDYTRAYEQYF. Here the CDR3 DNA reads TGTGCCAGCAGCGTCGACTACACCCGGGCCTACGAGCAGTACTTC.

The chain uses TRBV4-1 and TRBJ2-7; TRBD1 agrees at 7 bases. The CDR3 sequence is 14 residues long. The germline V gene encodes CDR1 MGHRA and CDR2 YSYEKL. The V and J ends lost 1 base and 3 bases, in that order; junction bases with no gene match: 3. The CDR3 reads CASSQGSGGYEQYF. CDR3 DNA sequence: TGCGCCAGCAGCCAAGGGTCAGGGGGCTACGAGCAGTACTTC.

The gene calls are TRBV15 and TRBJ1-5; D is undetermined. CDR3 size: 12 residues. CDR1 and CDR2 (germline): LNHNV, YYDKDF (reference sequence). Trimming removed 0 bases from V and 5 bases from J, with 2 bases in between. The chain's CDR3 is CATSRDYQPQHF. The CDR3 nucleotides are TGTGCCACCAGCAGAGATTATCAGCCCCAGCATTTT.

The chain uses TRBV19 and TRBJ2-7; 8 bases are a match to TRBD1. Losses at the gene ends were 4 bases for V and 2 bases for J; bases not matched to a gene: 13. Germline V gene lookup returns CDR1 LNHDA and CDR2 SQIVND (reference sequence). The CDR3 has 17 amino acids. The CDR3 region has the DNA TGTGCCAGTAGTAGGGGACAGGTGGATTCTAGGGCCTACGAGCAGTACTTC. This codes for CASSRGQVDSRAYEQYF. Supplemented by reference TRBV19 and TRBJ2-7, the full variable domain reads DGGITQSPKYLFRKEGQNVTLSCEQNLNHDAMYWYRQDPGQGLRLIYYSQIVNDFQKGDIAEGYSVSREKKESFPLTVTSAQKNPTAFYLCASSRGQVDSRAYEQYFGPGTRLTVT.

Note on this clonotype: A junction end diverges from the germline sequence, so it may reflect a read error. V usage is TRBV27 and J usage is TRBJ2-5; D possibly corresponds to TRBD1 (6 bases). The germline gives CDR1 MNHEY, CDR2 SMNVEV (reference sequence). The CDR3 is 15 amino acids. CDR3: CASRLKGHFGEAQYF. The CDR3 nucleotides read TGTGCCAGCCGATTAAAGGGACACTTTGGAGAGGCCCAGTACTTC.